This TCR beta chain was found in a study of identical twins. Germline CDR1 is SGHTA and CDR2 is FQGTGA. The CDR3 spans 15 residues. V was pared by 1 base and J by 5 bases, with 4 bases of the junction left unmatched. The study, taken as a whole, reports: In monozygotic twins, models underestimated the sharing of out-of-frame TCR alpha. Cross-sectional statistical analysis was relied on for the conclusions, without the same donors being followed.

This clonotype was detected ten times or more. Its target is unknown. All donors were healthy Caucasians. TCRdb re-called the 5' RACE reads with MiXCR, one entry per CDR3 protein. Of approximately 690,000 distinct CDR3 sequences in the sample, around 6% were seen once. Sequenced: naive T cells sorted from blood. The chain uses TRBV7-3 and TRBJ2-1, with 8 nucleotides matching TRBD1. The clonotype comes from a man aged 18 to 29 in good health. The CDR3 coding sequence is TGTGCCAGCAGCTTAAACGCAGGGGGCAACAATGAGCAGTTCTTC. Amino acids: CASSLNAGGNNEQFF.